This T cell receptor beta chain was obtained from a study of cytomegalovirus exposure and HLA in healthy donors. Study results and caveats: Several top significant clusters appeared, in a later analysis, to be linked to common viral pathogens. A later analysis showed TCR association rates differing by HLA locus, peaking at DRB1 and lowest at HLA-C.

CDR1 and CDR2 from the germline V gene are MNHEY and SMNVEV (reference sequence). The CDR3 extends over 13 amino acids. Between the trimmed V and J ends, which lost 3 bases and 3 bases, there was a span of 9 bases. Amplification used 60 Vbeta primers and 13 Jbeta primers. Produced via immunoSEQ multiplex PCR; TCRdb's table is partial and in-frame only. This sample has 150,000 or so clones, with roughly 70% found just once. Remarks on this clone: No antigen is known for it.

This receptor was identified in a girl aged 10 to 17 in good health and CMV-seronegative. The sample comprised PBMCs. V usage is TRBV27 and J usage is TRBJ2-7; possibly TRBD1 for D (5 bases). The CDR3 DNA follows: TGTGCCAGCAGTTTGGGCAGGGTCTACGAGCAGTACTTC. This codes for CASSLGRVYEQYF.